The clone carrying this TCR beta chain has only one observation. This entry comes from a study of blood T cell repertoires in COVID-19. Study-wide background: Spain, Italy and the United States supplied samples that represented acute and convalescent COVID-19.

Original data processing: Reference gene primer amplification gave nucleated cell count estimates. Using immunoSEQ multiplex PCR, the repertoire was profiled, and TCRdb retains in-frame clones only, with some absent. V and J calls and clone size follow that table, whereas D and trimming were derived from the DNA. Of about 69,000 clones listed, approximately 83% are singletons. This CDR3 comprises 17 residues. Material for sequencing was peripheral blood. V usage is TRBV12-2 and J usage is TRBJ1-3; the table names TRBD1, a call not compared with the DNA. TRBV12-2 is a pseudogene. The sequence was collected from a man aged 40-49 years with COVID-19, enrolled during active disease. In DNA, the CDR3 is TGTGCAAGTCGCTCCCCGAGGGGACAGGGGACGAGAAACACCATATATTTT. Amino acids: CASRSPRGQGTRNTIYF.